Given below is one T cell receptor (beta chain) in context. Its antigen remains unknown. The junction departs from germline at one end; a sequencing error may be responsible. Synthesis of TCR beta cDNA was carried out from about 0.55 ug total RNA with a constant-region primer. Amplification in three nested multiplex PCR rounds with slightly modified ARM-PCR gave rise to TCR beta libraries. TRBV1-TRBV30 forward primers paired with a C-beta reverse primer were used in the first two PCR rounds, which ran roughly 10 cycles each. One entry per CDR3 protein, called by TCRdb with MiXCR from the multiplex PCR reads. The sample includes about 330,000 distinct CDR3 sequences, 65% of them seen just once. Germline CDR1 reads MNHEY; CDR2 reads SVGEGT. The length of the CDR3 is 14 residues. Blood RNA originated from unsorted whole blood, with germline DNA additionally extracted. These data are taken from a study of tumor-infiltrating lymphocytes in primary liver carcinoma. Study at large: With diameters of roughly 4 to 11 cm, tumors were stage T1-T3 N0M0. Samples had roughly 3.65 to 8 million productive TCRbeta reads, comparable between tissue types.

Study-level results: Tumor-adjacent and tumor-blood pairs shared a smaller degree of overlap than tumor region pairs.

The J gene is TRBJ2-1, the V gene TRBV6-2 or TRBV6-3, with 11 nucleotides matching TRBD2. This receptor was taken from a man aged 35-49 years with primary liver carcinoma and hepatitis B virus infection. The sample was peripheral blood. CDR3 in amino acids: CVSSIAGGRNEQFF. The CDR3 DNA follows: TGTGTCAGCAGCATAGCGGGAGGGCGCAATGAGCAGTTCTTC.